This T cell receptor beta chain is from a study of blood T cells in healthy people across ages. Germline V gives CDR1 MGHDK, CDR2 SYGVNS. The CDR3 sequence is 14 residues long. V lost 6 bases and J lost 9, with 18 bases in between. About this clonotype: The antigen remains unidentified.

Sample-barcoded 5' priming and a J-beta primer mix drove a second PCR of roughly 6 to 12 cycles. Every sample gave at least 3 million paired-end reads containing CDR3. From the 5' RACE reads, TCRdb called clonotypes with MiXCR, one entry per CDR3 protein. Here the sample spans 720,000 or so distinct CDR3 sequences, approximately 40% being singletons. Researchers report isolating at least 6.5 million PBMCs per sample. Study outcomes and limitations: Naive T cell percentage and TCR beta diversity correlated strongly.

Sequencing was performed on blood. The gene calls are TRBV25-1 and TRBJ1-3, with D perhaps TRBD1 (5 bases). The TCR originated in a man of 80 years or more in good health. The CDR3 loop is CASRVRGAGGTIYF. CDR3 in DNA: TGTGCCAGCAGGGTGAGAGGGGCAGGTGGCACCATATATTTT.